A single sample gave rise to the 3 T cell receptor beta chains below, sequenced in a study of cytomegalovirus exposure and HLA in healthy donors. The PCR was carried out with 60 Vbeta primers and 13 Jbeta primers. Generated by immunoSEQ multiplex PCR, the TCRdb table keeps only in-frame clones and is missing some. The repertoire consists of some 130,000 clones, with approximately 80% occurring once and the leading ten covering around 2.2%. Sequences were obtained from PBMCs. These receptors were collected from a man between 25 and 39 years old in good health and CMV-seronegative.

J is TRBJ1-1 and V is TRBV5-5; 9 bases agree with TRBD1. Per germline, CDR1 SGHKS and CDR2 YYEKEE (reference sequence). V trimming: 3 bases; J trimming: 1 base; junction bases outside the gene matches: 4. The CDR3 length is 15 residues. CDR3 nucleotide sequence: TGTGCCAGCAGCTCCGGACAGGGGAGGAACACTGAAGCTTTCTTT. Amino acid sequence: CASSSGQGRNTEAFF.

This chain links TRBV9 with TRBJ1-1, with D perhaps matching TRBD1 (5 bases). V dropped 0 bases and J dropped 5 bases, with 14 bases sitting between them. This CDR3 spans 15 amino acids. The germline CDR1 and CDR2 sequences are SGDLS and YYNGEE. CDR3 sequence reads: CASSVATPGVTEAFF. The CDR3 nucleotides read TGTGCCAGCAGCGTAGCTACCCCGGGGGTTACTGAAGCTTTCTTT.

Concerning this clone itself: One end of the junction varies from germline; a read error may be responsible. The genes are TRBV5-1 and TRBJ2-3, with TRBD1 as a possible D gene (6 bases). Germline V gene lookup returns CDR1 SGHRS and CDR2 YFSETQ. There are 17 residues in the CDR3. This CDR3 reads CARSAIPQGSRTDTQYF. The CDR3 bases are TGCGCCCGCAGCGCCATTCCACAGGGAAGTCGCACAGATACGCAGTATTTT.